This T cell receptor beta chain is from a study of tumor-infiltrating lymphocytes in oesophageal squamous cell carcinoma. TCRdb re-analysed the reads in MiXCR, keeping a single row per CDR3 protein. The sample records approximately 10,000 distinct CDR3 sequences, roughly 60% being singletons. The sample was blood. This clonotype originated in a female donor with esophageal squamous cell carcinoma.

This CDR3 reads CASSLAATDEQYF. CDR3 DNA sequence: TGTGCCAGCAGCTTAGCGGCAACTGACGAGCAGTACTTC. The gene calls are TRBV7-9 and TRBJ2-3; D unclear. The closer fit of TRBJ2-7 to the DNA end suggests the J call may be wrong. Germline CDR1 SEHNR, CDR2 FQNEAQ (reference sequence). This CDR3 is built from 13 residues.